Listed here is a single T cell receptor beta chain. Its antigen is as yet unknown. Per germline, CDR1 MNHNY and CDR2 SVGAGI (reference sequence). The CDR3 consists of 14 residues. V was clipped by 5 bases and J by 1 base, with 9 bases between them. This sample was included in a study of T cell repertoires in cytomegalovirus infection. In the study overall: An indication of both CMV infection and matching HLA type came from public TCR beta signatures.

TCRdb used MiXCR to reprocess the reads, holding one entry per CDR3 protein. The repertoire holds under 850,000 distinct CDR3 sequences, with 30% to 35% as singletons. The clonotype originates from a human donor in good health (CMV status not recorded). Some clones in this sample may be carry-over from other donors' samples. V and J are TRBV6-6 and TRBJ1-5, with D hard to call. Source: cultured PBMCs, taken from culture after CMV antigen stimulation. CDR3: CASSESASNQPQHF. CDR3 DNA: TGTGCCAGCAGTGAGTCGGCAAGCAATCAGCCCCAGCATTTT.